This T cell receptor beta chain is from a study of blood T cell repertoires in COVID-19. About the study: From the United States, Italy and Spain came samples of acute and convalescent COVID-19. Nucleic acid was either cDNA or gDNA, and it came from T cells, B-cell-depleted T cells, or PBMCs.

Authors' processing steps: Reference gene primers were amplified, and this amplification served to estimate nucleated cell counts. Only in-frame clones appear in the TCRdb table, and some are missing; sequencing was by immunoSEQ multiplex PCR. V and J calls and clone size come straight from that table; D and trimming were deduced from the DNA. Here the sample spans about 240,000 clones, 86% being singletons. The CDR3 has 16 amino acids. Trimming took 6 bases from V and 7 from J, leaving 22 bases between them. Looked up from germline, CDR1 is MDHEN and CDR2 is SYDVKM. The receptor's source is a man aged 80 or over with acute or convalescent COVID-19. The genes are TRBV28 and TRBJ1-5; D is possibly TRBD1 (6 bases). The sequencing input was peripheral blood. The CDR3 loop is CASSSPTKGRGQPQHF. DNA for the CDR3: TGTGCCAGCAGCTCTCCCACGAAGGGGAGGGGGCAGCCCCAGCATTTT.